The clone carrying this TCR beta chain appeared once. Data came from immunoSEQ multiplex PCR; TCRdb stores just in-frame clones and leaves some out. The sample carries around 120,000 clones, around 87% recorded once. These data are taken from a study of control samples from healthy donors and cancer patients. Germline values: CDR1 WSHSY, CDR2 SAAADI. Trimming stripped 0 bases from V and 4 bases from J, with 11 bases between. The CDR3 length is 15 residues. The chain employs TRBV10-2 and TRBJ2-3; no clear D. The receptor's source is a man between 60 and 75 years old in good health. The sample was blood. CDR3 DNA sequence: TGCGCCAGCAGTGAGTCCCCAAACTCGGCAGATACGCAGTATTTT. Protein: CASSESPNSADTQYF.